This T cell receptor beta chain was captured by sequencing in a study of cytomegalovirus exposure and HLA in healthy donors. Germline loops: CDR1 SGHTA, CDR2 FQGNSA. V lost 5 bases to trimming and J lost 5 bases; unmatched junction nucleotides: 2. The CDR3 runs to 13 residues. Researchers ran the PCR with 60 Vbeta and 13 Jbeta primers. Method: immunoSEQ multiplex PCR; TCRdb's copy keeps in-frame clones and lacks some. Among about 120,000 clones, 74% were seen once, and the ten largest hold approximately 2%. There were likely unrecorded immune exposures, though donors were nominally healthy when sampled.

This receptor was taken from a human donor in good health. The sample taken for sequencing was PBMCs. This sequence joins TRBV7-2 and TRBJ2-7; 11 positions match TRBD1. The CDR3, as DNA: TGTGCCAGCAGCCGGGGACAGGGGGACGAGCAGTACTTC. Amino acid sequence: CASSRGQGDEQYF.